The 25 T cell receptor beta chains given below trace back to one sample, sequenced in a study of blood T cell repertoires in COVID-19. Clones were sequenced by immunoSEQ multiplex PCR, and TCRdb holds only the in-frame ones, with some missing. The repertoire consists of over 110,000 clones, with roughly 88% occurring once and the leading ten covering over 1.5%. Material for sequencing was peripheral blood. The source is an older man with acute or convalescent COVID-19.

The genes are TRBV11-2 and TRBJ1-3, with TRBD1 matching 8 bases. V lost 6 bases, J lost 3 bases, and 4 bases stayed unmatched. This CDR3 is 14 amino acids long. Germline assignment: CDR1 SGHAT and CDR2 FQNNGV. DNA for the CDR3: TGTGCCAGCAGTTCCACAGGGGGTGGAAACACCATATATTTT. It codes for CASSSTGGGNTIYF.

This chain uses TRBV7-9 with TRBJ1-1, with D possibly matching TRBD1 (5 bases). Trimming shortened V by 3 bases and J by 1 base, and 18 bases separated the two germline ends. The CDR3 is 17 residues long. In germline, CDR1 is SEHNR, CDR2 FQNEAQ (reference sequence). CDR3 protein: CASSLGGGGQQNTEAFF. In DNA, the CDR3 is TGTGCCAGCAGCTTGGGAGGAGGAGGACAACAGAACACTGAAGCTTTCTTT.

The V and J genes are TRBV11-3 and TRBJ1-2, with D uncertain. The germline gives CDR1 SGHNT, CDR2 YENEEA. Trimming took 0 bases from V and 4 from J, leaving 12 bases between them. The CDR3 extends over 15 amino acids. In DNA form, the CDR3 reads TGTGCCAGCAGCTTAGAATGGCACCTCTTCTATGGCTACACCTTC. This encodes CASSLEWHLFYGYTF.

This chain connects TRBV18 to TRBJ1-6; TRBD1 aligns across 7 bases. The germline CDR1 and CDR2 sequences are KGHSH and LQKENI. This CDR3 has 17 amino acids. Trimming at V came to 2 bases and at J to 8 bases, leaving 12 bases not matched to a gene. The CDR3 DNA is TGTGCCAGCTCACCATCCGCAGGGGGACAAGGGGATTCACCCCTCCACTTT. This gives the protein CASSPSAGGQGDSPLHF.

J is TRBJ1-5 and V is TRBV3-1 (or the pseudogene TRBV3-2), with 8 bases that match TRBD1. There are 16 residues in the CDR3. Trimming cost V 4 bases and J 1 base; bases outside gene matches: 6. Looked up from germline, CDR1 is LGHDT and CDR2 is YNNKEL (reference sequence). The CDR3 region is CASSLTGGGSNQPQHF. The CDR3 DNA is TGTGCCAGCAGCCTCACAGGGGGGGGAAGCAATCAGCCCCAGCATTTT.

The V gene is TRBV7-3, the J gene TRBJ2-6, with 9 positions matching TRBD1. The J segment lost 2 bases and the V segment lost 7 bases, leaving 6 bases of the junction unmatched. This CDR3 is 16 amino acids long. Per the germline V gene, CDR1 is SGHTA and CDR2 is FQGTGA. The CDR3: CASTITGGAGANVLTF. The CDR3 DNA is TGTGCCAGCACCATTACAGGGGGCGCTGGGGCCAACGTCCTGACTTTC. The full variable domain, in which reference TRBV7-3 and TRBJ2-6 provide the parts outside the CDR3, is GAGVSQTPSNKVTEKGKYVELRCDPISGHTALYWYRQSLGQGPEFLIYFQGTGAADDSGLPNDRFFAVRPEGSVSTLKIQRTERGDSAVYLCASTITGGAGANVLTFGAGSRLTVL.

V is TRBV5-1 and J is TRBJ2-1, with 11 bases identical to TRBD2. Germline trimming cut 5 bases from V and 9 bases from J; bases unmatched to any gene: 4. The CDR3 is made up of 13 amino acids. Germline V gene sequence: CDR1 SGHRS, CDR2 YFSETQ. CDR3 sequence: CASSTSGSSEQFF. In DNA, the CDR3 is TGCGCCAGCAGTACTAGCGGGAGTAGTGAGCAGTTCTTC.

The chain couples TRBV7-9 to TRBJ2-1, with a weak D call TRBD2 (6 bases). From germline, CDR1 is SEHNR and CDR2 FQNEAQ (reference sequence). Between the trimmed V and J ends, which lost 5 bases and 1 base, there was a span of 9 bases. CDR3 length: 14 amino acids. The CDR3, as DNA: TGTGCCAGCAGCAAGGGAGGTTCCTACAATGAGCAGTTCTTC. It encodes CASSKGGSYNEQFF.

This clone was counted once. The chain has TRBV19 and TRBJ2-7; the D gene is possibly TRBD1 (7 bases). The CDR3 covers 15 residues. Germline V gene sequence: CDR1 LNHDA, CDR2 SQIVND (reference sequence). The germline V and J ends were trimmed by 3 bases and 6 bases, with 18 bases remaining between them. For the CDR3, the DNA is TGTGCCAGTAGTATTCTATGGGGCCAGGGGGGCGAGCAGTACTTC. This translates into CASSILWGQGGEQYF. Based on the CDR3 plus reference TRBV19 and TRBJ2-7, the full variable domain is DGGITQSPKYLFRKEGQNVTLSCEQNLNHDAMYWYRQDPGQGLRLIYYSQIVNDFQKGDIAEGYSVSREKKESFPLTVTSAQKNPTAFYLCASSILWGQGGEQYFGPGTRLTVT.

In this sample, this clone turned up once. The J gene is TRBJ1-1, the V gene TRBV19, with D uncertain. Germline lookup yields CDR1 LNHDA and CDR2 SQIVND (reference sequence). The CDR3 is 14 residues long. V was pared by 3 bases and J by 4 bases, with 12 bases between. The CDR3 DNA sequence: TGTGCCAGTAGTATTAATACAGCGGGCACTGAAGCTTTCTTT. It yields the protein CASSINTAGTEAFF.

The chain links TRBV7-6 to TRBJ2-7, with 8 positions matching TRBD2. Trimming cost V 1 base and J 6 bases; bases outside gene matches: 14. This CDR3 has 17 residues. Germline V gives CDR1 SGHVS, CDR2 FNYEAQ. As DNA, the CDR3 is TGTGCCAGCAGCTTAGTCGGGTGGGCGGGGGGTACCCCCGAGCAGTACTTC. As protein: CASSLVGWAGGTPEQYF.

Concerning this clone itself: The identical CDR3 is also encoded by other nucleotide sequences in the sample. This chain links TRBV15 with TRBJ1-1, with D tentatively TRBD1 (5 bases). Germline V gene lookup returns CDR1 LNHNV and CDR2 YYDKDF (reference sequence). V lost 5 bases to trimming and J lost 1 base, with 11 bases between them. There are 14 residues in the CDR3. The CDR3 nucleotides read TGTGCCACCAGCGGGGGAGGGAGGAACACTGAAGCTTTCTTT. It specifies CATSGGGRNTEAFF. The entire variable domain, with the rest obtained from reference TRBV15 and TRBJ1-1, is as follows: DAMVIQNPRYQVTQFGKPVTLSCSQTLNHNVMYWYQQKSSQAPKLLFHYYDKDFNNEADTPDNFQSRRPNTSFCFLDIRSPGLGDTAMYLCATSGGGRNTEAFFGQGTRLTVV.

This chain links TRBV7-9 with TRBJ2-7, with D possibly matching TRBD2 (6 bases). Trimming shortened V by 5 bases and J by 5 bases, and 19 bases separated the two germline ends. From germline, CDR1 is SEHNR and CDR2 FQNEAQ (reference sequence). The CDR3 length is 15 residues. This chain's CDR3 is CASSHDWGEYDEQYF. In nucleotides, the CDR3 is TGTGCCAGCAGCCACGACTGGGGGGAATACGACGAGCAGTACTTC.

The DNA of the CDR3 is TGTGCCAGCAGCCTAGTGGGAGGGGTTGAGACCCAGTACTTC. This codes for CASSLVGGVETQYF. The chain carries TRBV7-6 and TRBJ2-5; 7 bases align to TRBD2. V lost 5 bases and J lost 5; bases outside the gene matches: 8. The germline gives CDR1 SGHVS, CDR2 FNYEAQ. The CDR3 totals 14 residues.

This chain joins TRBV24-1 and TRBJ2-3; the match to TRBD2 covers 8 bases. In germline, CDR1 is KGHDR, CDR2 SFDVKD. The CDR3 is 16 residues long. Trimming cost V 5 bases and J 1 base; bases outside gene matches: 7. CDR3 region: CATSAGRGAGTDTQYF. CDR3 DNA sequence: TGTGCCACCAGTGCCGGGAGGGGGGCAGGCACAGATACGCAGTATTTT.

A single count supports this clone. This chain links TRBV28 with TRBJ1-1; D remains unclear. The CDR3 runs to 13 residues. CDR1 and CDR2 (germline): MDHEN, SYDVKM. Deletions cut 6 bases from V and 0 bases from J, with 8 bases between. The CDR3 DNA is TGTGCCAGCAGGTGGCAGTTGAACACTGAAGCTTTCTTT. Translation: CASRWQLNTEAFF.

This chain links TRBV7-8 with TRBJ1-1; 8 nucleotides align to TRBD1. Germline CDR1 and CDR2: SGHVS and FQNEAQ. Germline trimming cut 1 base from V and 5 bases from J; bases unmatched to any gene: 0. CDR3 length: 13 amino acids. CDR3 DNA sequence: TGTGCCAGCAGCTTAGACAGGGGGACTGAAGCTTTCTTT. Its translation is CASSLDRGTEAFF.

V and J are TRBV7-9 and TRBJ2-3; D remains unclear. V gave up 5 bases and J gave up 2 bases, with 17 bases separating them. The CDR3 sequence is 16 residues long. Germline values: CDR1 SEHNR, CDR2 FQNEAQ (reference sequence). CDR3 sequence: CASSARVNGPTDTQYF. CDR3 DNA: TGTGCCAGCAGCGCCCGGGTCAACGGCCCCACAGATACGCAGTATTTT.

The CDR3 protein is CASSGQEGNEQFF. CDR3 bases: TGTGCCAGCAGTGGACAGGAGGGCAATGAGCAGTTCTTC. The chain recombines TRBV27 with TRBJ2-1, with D possibly matching TRBD1 (7 bases). Germline CDR1 MNHEY, CDR2 SMNVEV (reference sequence). V was trimmed by 5 bases and J by 6 bases, leaving 11 bases between them. The CDR3 runs to 13 residues.

CDR3 sequence: CASRGKWTGGNTIYF. CDR3 coding DNA: TGTGCCAGCAGAGGTAAATGGACGGGAGGAAACACCATATATTTT. J is TRBJ1-3 and V is TRBV6-5; D gene ambiguous. Looked up from germline, CDR1 is MNHEY and CDR2 is SVGAGI. The germline V and J ends were trimmed by 6 bases and 4 bases, with 16 bases remaining between them. The CDR3 is 15 residues long.

This clone was seen a few times. The chain uses TRBV27 and TRBJ1-2, with D maybe TRBD1 (6 bases). V was trimmed by 6 bases and J by 2 bases, leaving 13 bases between them. This CDR3 is built from 14 residues. Germline loops: CDR1 MNHEY, CDR2 SMNVEV (reference sequence). The DNA of the CDR3 is TGTGCCAGCAGCAAAAAAACAGGGAACTATGGCTACACCTTC. Amino acids: CASSKKTGNYGYTF.

This chain joins TRBV19 and TRBJ2-7; D is ambiguous. With 7 bases removed from V and 1 base from J, the gap between germline ends came to 14 bases. The CDR3 contains 14 residues. CDR1 and CDR2 (germline): LNHDA, SQIVND (reference sequence). The CDR3 bases are TGTGCCAGTACCTCAAGTATGCTATCCTACGAGCAGTACTTC. Translation: CASTSSMLSYEQYF.

This clone was observed a handful of times. The chain joins TRBV7-6 to TRBJ2-2; 9 bases line up with TRBD1. From germline, CDR1 is SGHVS and CDR2 FNYEAQ. The length of the CDR3 is 20 residues. J gave up 3 bases and V 2 bases, and 16 bases lay outside the gene matches. The CDR3 loop reads CASSLNPRQGDSRDTGELFF. The CDR3 DNA reads as TGTGCCAGCAGCTTAAATCCCAGACAGGGGGACTCTCGGGACACCGGGGAGCTGTTTTTT.

This clone appeared once. This chain joins TRBV5-4 and TRBJ1-6; TRBD1 matches 7 bases. In germline, CDR1 is SGHNT, CDR2 YYREEE (reference sequence). The V segment lost 3 bases and the J segment 9 bases; nucleotides outside the gene matches: 9. The CDR3 runs to 15 residues. As DNA, the CDR3 is TGTGCCAGCAGCTCCGGACAGGTCTATGGTTCACCCCTCCACTTT. This sequence encodes CASSSGQVYGSPLHF.

The rearrangement links TRBV5-6 to TRBJ2-1, with a tentative D call TRBD2 (7 bases). This CDR3 is built from 15 residues. The V gene's germline CDR1 is SGHDT and CDR2 YYEEEE. Trimming removed 3 bases at V and 4 bases at J, with 14 bases between. CDR3 nucleotides: TGTGCCAGCAGCTACCGCGCGGGGGCGTACAATGAGCAGTTCTTC. Encoded protein: CASSYRAGAYNEQFF. Looking up the rest from reference TRBV5-6 and TRBJ2-1 gives the full variable domain: DAGVTQSPTHLIKTRGQQVTLRCSPKSGHDTVSWYQQALGQGPQFIFQYYEEEERQRGNFPDRFSGHQFPNYSSELNVNALLLGDSALYLCASSYRAGAYNEQFFGPGTRLTVL.